Sequencing of this T cell receptor (beta chain) was carried out in a study of a mutant IDH1 vaccine in newly diagnosed glioma. V was cut by 4 bases and J by 2 bases, with 12 bases left in between. Per the germline V gene, CDR1 is SGHNT and CDR2 is YYREEE (reference sequence). This CDR3 spans 14 amino acids. Regarding this clone: Its target is unknown.

Noted time point: week 23, last vaccination. Doses consisted of 300 ug of mutant IDH1 20-mer peptide each, paired with topical imiquimod. New WHO grade 3 or 4 IDH1-mutant, ATRX-lost astrocytomas were present in all donors. Sequencing was performed with immunoSEQ multiplex PCR; in TCRdb, only in-frame clones are kept and a portion is missing. The table includes about 41,000 clones, 78% detected once. The TCR originated in a woman aged 40 to 50 with glioma. Some clones in this sample may be carry-over from other donors' samples. The V call is TRBV5-4, the J call TRBJ2-5, with D perhaps TRBD1 (6 bases). Source: PBMCs, taken from a glioma patient whose treatment included an IDH1 peptide vaccine. The CDR3 spells CASSLDSRQETQYF. In DNA form, the CDR3 reads TGTGCCAGCAGCCTGGACAGTCGACAAGAGACCCAGTACTTC.